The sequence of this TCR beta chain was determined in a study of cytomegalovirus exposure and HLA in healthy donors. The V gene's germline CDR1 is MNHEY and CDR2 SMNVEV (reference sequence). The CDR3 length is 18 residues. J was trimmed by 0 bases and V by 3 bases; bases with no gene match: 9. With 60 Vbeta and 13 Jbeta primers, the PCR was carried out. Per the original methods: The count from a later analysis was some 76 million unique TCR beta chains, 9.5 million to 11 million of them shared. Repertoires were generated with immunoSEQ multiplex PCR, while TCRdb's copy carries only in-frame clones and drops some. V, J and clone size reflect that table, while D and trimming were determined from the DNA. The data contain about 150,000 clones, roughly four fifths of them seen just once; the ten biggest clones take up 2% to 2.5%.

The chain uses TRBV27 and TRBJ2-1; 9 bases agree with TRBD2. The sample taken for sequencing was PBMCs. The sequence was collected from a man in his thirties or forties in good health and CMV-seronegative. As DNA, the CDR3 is TGTGCCAGCAGTTTCGGACTAGCGAAGTTCCCCTCCTACAATGAGCAGTTCTTC. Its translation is CASSFGLAKFPSYNEQFF.